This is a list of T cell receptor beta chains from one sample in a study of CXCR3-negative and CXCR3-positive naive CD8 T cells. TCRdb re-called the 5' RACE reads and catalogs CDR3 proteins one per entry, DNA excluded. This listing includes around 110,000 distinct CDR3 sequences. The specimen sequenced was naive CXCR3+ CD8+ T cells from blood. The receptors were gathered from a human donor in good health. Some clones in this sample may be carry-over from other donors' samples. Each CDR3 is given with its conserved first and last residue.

CDR3 protein: CASSLVGGSYGYTF
V gene: TRBV5-1
J gene: TRBJ1-2

CDR3 protein: CSARAYREVYEQYF
V gene: TRBV20-1
J gene: TRBJ2-7

CDR3 protein: CASSLSQGGTYEQYF
V gene: TRBV27
J gene: TRBJ2-7

CDR3 protein: CASSSPTGGRGYNEQFF
V gene: TRBV7-3
J gene: TRBJ2-1

CDR3 protein: CASSQERLLSGANVLTF
V gene: TRBV4-3
J gene: TRBJ2-6

CDR3 protein: CASSLGVGPNEQFF
V gene: TRBV5-1
J gene: TRBJ2-1

CDR3 protein: CASSLTQGPPGEQYF
V gene: TRBV7-9
J gene: TRBJ2-7

CDR3 protein: CASSPSVAYEQYF
V gene: TRBV11-2
J gene: TRBJ2-7

CDR3 protein: CASSLAERGPNEQFF
V gene: TRBV5-1
J gene: TRBJ2-1

CDR3 protein: CASSTPDGGGGYTF
V gene: TRBV7-9
J gene: TRBJ1-2

CDR3 protein: CASSPGWGFDYEQYF
V gene: TRBV7-9
J gene: TRBJ2-7

CDR3 protein: CASGYLGPGGYEQYF
V gene: TRBV7-9
J gene: TRBJ2-7

CDR3 protein: CASSTTEEDTQYF
V gene: TRBV7-9
J gene: TRBJ2-3

CDR3 protein: CSARDSDGVPFENTEAFF
V gene: TRBV20-1
J gene: TRBJ1-1

CDR3 protein: CDSSSLILGAFF
V gene: TRBV7-9
J gene: TRBJ1-1

CDR3 protein: CASSQGAGMNTEAFF
V gene: TRBV12-3/TRBV12-4
J gene: TRBJ1-1

CDR3 protein: CASREPQGADTQYF
V gene: TRBV28
J gene: TRBJ2-3

CDR3 protein: CSVEWTGDSYGYTF
V gene: TRBV29-1
J gene: TRBJ1-2

CDR3 protein: CASSLSSHIEAFF
V gene: TRBV7-9
J gene: TRBJ1-1

CDR3 protein: CASSSPDREVQETQYF
V gene: TRBV7-9
J gene: TRBJ2-5

CDR3 protein: CASSQEETGRSFYEQYF
V gene: TRBV3-1
J gene: TRBJ2-7

CDR3 protein: CSALVQGNYGYTF
V gene: TRBV29-1
J gene: TRBJ1-2

CDR3 protein: CASRRTSGTYNEQFF
V gene: TRBV7-3
J gene: TRBJ2-1

CDR3 protein: CASSLDQNTGELFF
V gene: TRBV5-5
J gene: TRBJ2-2

CDR3 protein: CASSRGGAGLEDTQYF
V gene: TRBV7-2
J gene: TRBJ2-3

CDR3 protein: CASSPTGTDDFYGYTF
V gene: TRBV7-8
J gene: TRBJ1-2

CDR3 protein: CSARVDYGYTF
V gene: TRBV20-1
J gene: TRBJ1-2

CDR3 protein: CASSPGTSGGEQYF
V gene: TRBV4-1
J gene: TRBJ2-7

CDR3 protein: CASLFYSGPSYEQYF
V gene: TRBV6-6
J gene: TRBJ2-7

CDR3 protein: CASRAGGETQYF
V gene: TRBV5-4
J gene: TRBJ2-5

CDR3 protein: CASSLSWQHEQFF
V gene: TRBV27
J gene: TRBJ2-1

CDR3 protein: CASTPTGDNEQLF
V gene: TRBV7-9
J gene: TRBJ2-1

CDR3 protein: CASSPTGASYEQYF
V gene: TRBV5-1
J gene: TRBJ2-7